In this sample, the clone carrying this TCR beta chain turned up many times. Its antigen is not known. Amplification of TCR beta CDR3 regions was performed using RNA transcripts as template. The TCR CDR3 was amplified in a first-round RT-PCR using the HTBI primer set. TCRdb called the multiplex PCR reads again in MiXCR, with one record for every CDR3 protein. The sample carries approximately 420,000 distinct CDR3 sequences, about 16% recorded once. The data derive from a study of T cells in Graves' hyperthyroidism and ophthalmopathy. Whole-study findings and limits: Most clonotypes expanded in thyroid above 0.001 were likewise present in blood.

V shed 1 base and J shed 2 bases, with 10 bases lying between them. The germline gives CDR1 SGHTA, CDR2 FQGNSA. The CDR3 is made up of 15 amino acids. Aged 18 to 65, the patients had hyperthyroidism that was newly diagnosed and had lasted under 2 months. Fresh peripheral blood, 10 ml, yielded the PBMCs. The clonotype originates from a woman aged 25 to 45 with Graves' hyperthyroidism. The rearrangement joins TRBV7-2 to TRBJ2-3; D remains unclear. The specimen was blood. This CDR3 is CASSLGNSNTDTQYF. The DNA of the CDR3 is TGTGCCAGCAGCTTAGGGAACTCAAACACAGATACGCAGTATTTT.